These T cell receptor beta chains were read from a single sample in a study of neurological immune-mediated disorders. MiXCR, applied by TCRdb to the 5' RACE reads, yields one record per CDR3 protein. Altogether 20,000 to 30,000 distinct CDR3 sequences are present, 6.5% to 8% being singletons, with the ten largest covering about 4.5%. Sequenced input: PBMCs. The receptor source for this set is a woman aged 40 to 55 in good health. The CDR3 runs from the conserved cysteine through the conserved F or W. Expanded clones are given a class, and other clones once, few, many or no size at all.

v_call	j_call	clone_size	cdr3_aa
TRBV20-1	TRBJ2-2	many	CSARGQGRTGELFF
TRBV20-1	TRBJ2-7	many	CSAREGRDEQYF
TRBV5-5	TRBJ2-3	many	CASSPRVWDTQYF
TRBV25-1	TRBJ2-5	many	CASSEGRHGTQETQYF
TRBV20-1	TRBJ1-2	many	CSARLGTAYGYTF
TRBV6-2/TRBV6-3	TRBJ2-1	medium-sized	CASSRTSGYNEQFF
TRBV5-1	TRBJ1-6	.	CASSLDRGNSPLHF
TRBV27	TRBJ2-3	many	CASSLGGPGLAGVGDTDTQYF
TRBV10-3	TRBJ2-5	many	CAISESAGETQYF
TRBV5-1	TRBJ2-1	many	CASSAGQDNDEQFF
TRBV12-3/TRBV12-4	TRBJ1-1	many	CASSSETISGTELAFF
TRBV5-1	TRBJ1-1	many	CASSFSGQPNTEAFF
TRBV6-2/TRBV6-3	TRBJ2-4	many	CASSQKWTSGNIQYF
TRBV29-1	TRBJ2-6	many	CSVEGDSGANVLTF
TRBV29-1	TRBJ2-3	.	CSVVVYRRDTQYF
TRBV18	TRBJ2-3	many	CASSRDGTDTQYF
TRBV7-2	TRBJ2-3	.	CASSRGTWRADTQYF
TRBV5-1	TRBJ1-1	many	CASRTRDRVTEAFF
TRBV24-1	TRBJ2-3	medium-sized	CATSQGARVSQYF
TRBV20-1	TRBJ2-1	many	CSAQTSDTYNEQFF